The rows below give T cell receptor beta chains drawn from one sample of a study of cytomegalovirus exposure and HLA in healthy donors. Only in-frame clones appear in the TCRdb table, and some are missing; sequencing was by immunoSEQ multiplex PCR. The sample yields about 110,000 clones, about 76% seen once. The sample was PBMCs. The receptors originated from a man in his thirties or forties in good health and CMV-seropositive. Both conserved end residues are part of each CDR3. D genes are given only for firm matches. Clone size is given for some rows only: seen once, a few or many times, or a class if the clone is expanded.

TRBJ1-1,few,TRBV5-1,NA,CASSLGENTEAFF,TGCGCCAGCAGCTTGGGCGAGAACACTGAAGCTTTCTTT
TRBJ1-1,NA,TRBV4-2,TRBD1,CASSQGTGGYLNTEAFF,TGTGCCAGCAGCCAAGGGACAGGGGGCTATTTGAACACTGAAGCTTTCTTT
TRBJ2-2,NA,TRBV6-5,TRBD2,CASSPSGVNTGELFF,TGTGCCAGCAGTCCAAGCGGGGTGAACACCGGGGAGCTGTTTTTT
TRBJ1-5,many,TRBV2,NA,CASGINQPQHF,TGTGCCAGCGGCATTAATCAGCCCCAGCATTTT
TRBJ2-1,NA,TRBV12-5,TRBD1,CASGTDRVDYNEQFF,TGTGCTAGTGGGACTGACAGGGTCGACTACAATGAGCAGTTCTTC
TRBJ1-2,NA,TRBV4-1,NA,CASSQDRDIGYGYTF,TGCGCCAGCAGCCAAGATAGGGACATAGGCTATGGCTACACCTTC
TRBJ2-3,NA,TRBV27,NA,CASGPRAAYTDTQYF,TGTGCCAGCGGACCCAGGGCAGCGTACACAGATACGCAGTATTTT
TRBJ1-2,NA,TRBV6-6,NA,CASIHIGGADYGYTF,TGTGCCAGCATCCATATTGGGGGGGCGGACTATGGCTACACCTTC
TRBJ1-1,NA,TRBV29-1,TRBD1,CSVEGLAAGGYTEAFF,TGCAGCGTTGAAGGATTGGCGGCAGGGGGCTACACTGAAGCTTTCTTT
TRBJ2-2,NA,TRBV2,NA,CASSDPEVVTGELFF,TGTGCCAGCAGTGACCCGGAGGTGGTCACCGGGGAGCTGTTTTTT
TRBJ1-2,once,TRBV28,TRBD1,CASRKSTGHYGYTF,TGTGCCAGCAGAAAATCGACAGGGCACTATGGCTACACCTTC
TRBJ1-2,once,TRBV19,TRBD1,CASSILSGGSPNYGYTF,TGTGCCAGTAGTATTCTATCAGGGGGCTCTCCTAACTATGGCTACACCTTC
TRBJ1-4,NA,TRBV25-1,NA,CASSNPGRGNEKLFF,TGTGCCAGCAGTAACCCGGGACGGGGGAATGAAAAACTGTTTTTT
TRBJ2-7,once,TRBV5-1,TRBD2,CASSLWTSGGMGEQYF,TGCGCCAGCAGCTTGTGGACTAGCGGGGGAATGGGCGAGCAGTACTTC
TRBJ1-3,once,TRBV7-9,TRBD1,CASSLDRGPTAGNTIYF,TGTGCCAGCAGCTTGGACAGGGGCCCCACCGCTGGAAACACCATATATTTT
TRBJ1-6,few,TRBV28,NA,CASSLGVRSPLHF,TGTGCCAGCAGTTTAGGAGTACGTTCACCCCTCCACTTT
TRBJ2-6,once,TRBV27,TRBD1,CASSSHRTGVGANVLTF,TGTGCCAGCAGTTCCCACCGGACAGGGGTCGGGGCCAACGTCCTGACTTTC
TRBJ2-7,NA,TRBV7-2,TRBD1,CASTTSGTGRYEQYF,TGTGCCAGCACCACCTCCGGGACAGGGCGCTACGAGCAGTACTTC
TRBJ2-7,NA,TRBV2,NA,CASRDSSYEQYF,TGTGCCAGCAGGGACAGCTCCTACGAGCAGTACTTC
TRBJ1-2,few,TRBV6-5,NA,CASSEGGEKGYTF,TGTGCCAGCAGTGAAGGAGGGGAGAAGGGCTACACCTTC
TRBJ1-2,NA,TRBV6-5,TRBD1,CASSRDRSIYGYTF,TGTGCCAGCAGTCGGGACAGGAGTATTTATGGCTACACCTTC
TRBJ1-1,NA,TRBV14,NA,CASSQDGGRAYTEAFF,TGTGCCAGCAGCCAAGACGGGGGGCGAGCATACACTGAAGCTTTCTTT
TRBJ2-7,NA,TRBV7-8,TRBD1,CASSLVSGAGGGDEQYF,TGTGCCAGCAGCTTAGTATCCGGGGCAGGGGGCGGGGACGAGCAGTACTTC
TRBJ2-5,NA,TRBV2,NA,CASSEETQYF,TGTGCCAGCAGCGAGGAGACCCAGTACTTC
TRBJ2-1,NA,TRBV9,NA,CASSEAGAYSYNEQFF,TGTGCCAGCAGCGAGGCAGGTGCATACTCCTACAATGAGCAGTTCTTC
TRBJ1-5,NA,TRBV4-3,NA,CASSQAPRIQPQHF,TGCGCCAGCAGCCAGGCTCCACGTATCCAGCCCCAGCATTTT
TRBJ2-5,NA,TRBV19,NA,CASSSSPGNIETQYF,TGTGCCAGTAGTTCCTCCCCGGGGAACATTGAGACCCAGTACTTC
TRBJ1-1,NA,TRBV2,TRBD1,CASSAGGRTEAFF,TGTGCCAGCAGTGCAGGGGGCCGGACTGAAGCTTTCTTT
TRBJ2-2,NA,TRBV6-5,TRBD1,CASSYSGQGDTGELFF,TGTGCCAGCAGTTACTCGGGACAGGGAGACACCGGGGAGCTGTTTTTT
TRBJ2-2,NA,TRBV5-1,TRBD1,CASSLDGTGNTGELFF,TGCGCCAGCAGCTTGGACGGGACAGGGAACACCGGGGAGCTGTTTTTT
TRBJ2-7,once,TRBV19,TRBD1,CASSIGTGSYEQYF,TGTGCCAGTAGTATTGGGACAGGTTCCTACGAGCAGTACTTC
TRBJ1-4,few,TRBV2,NA,CASSLQGNEEKLFF,TGTGCCAGCAGTCTCCAGGGGAACGAAGAAAAACTGTTTTTT
TRBJ2-1,NA,TRBV19,NA,CASSRGRGTGHNEQFF,TGTGCCAGTAGTAGGGGGAGGGGGACTGGGCACAATGAGCAGTTCTTC
TRBJ1-2,few,TRBV28,NA,CASSWTVNYGYTF,TGTGCCAGCAGTTGGACTGTGAACTATGGCTACACCTTC
TRBJ2-2,few,TRBV9,NA,CASSSTDTGELFF,TGTGCCAGCAGCTCCACAGACACCGGGGAGCTGTTTTTT
TRBJ2-1,NA,TRBV30,NA,CACANSPIYNEQFF,TGTGCCTGTGCGAACTCCCCGATCTACAATGAGCAGTTCTTC
TRBJ1-1,NA,TRBV10-3,TRBD1,CAISESDRKAGTEAFF,TGTGCCATCAGTGAGTCGGACAGGAAGGCTGGCACTGAAGCTTTCTTT
TRBJ2-3,NA,TRBV19,NA,CASSGGDRTPRSTDTQYF,TGTGCCAGTAGTGGGGGGGACAGGACACCTCGAAGCACAGATACGCAGTATTTT
TRBJ2-1,once,TRBV5-1,TRBD1,CASSLLGQGGNEQFF,TGCGCCAGCAGCTTGCTGGGACAGGGTGGCAATGAGCAGTTCTTC
TRBJ1-2,NA,TRBV27,TRBD1,CASGTGPLYGYTF,TGTGCCAGTGGGACAGGGCCTTTGTATGGCTACACCTTC
TRBJ1-1,once,TRBV7-9,TRBD1,CASSYTGGNTEAFF,TGTGCCAGCAGCTACACAGGGGGGAACACTGAAGCTTTCTTT
TRBJ2-1,NA,TRBV7-2,TRBD2,CASSLDRPLIAGGLNEQFF,TGTGCCAGCAGCTTAGATCGCCCCTTGATAGCGGGGGGGTTGAATGAGCAGTTCTTC
TRBJ2-7,NA,TRBV7-9,NA,CASSLDGGSSYEQYF,TGTGCCAGCAGCTTAGATGGGGGGAGCTCCTACGAGCAGTACTTC
TRBJ1-1,NA,TRBV5-1,NA,CASTPVGGAEAFF,TGCGCCAGCACCCCCGTGGGGGGTGCTGAAGCTTTCTTT
TRBJ2-5,NA,TRBV9,NA,CASSVDWAETQYF,TGTGCCAGCAGCGTAGACTGGGCAGAGACCCAGTACTTC
TRBJ2-5,NA,TRBV5-6,NA,CASSLSGTETQYF,TGTGCCAGCAGCTTGTCGGGAACCGAGACCCAGTACTTC
TRBJ1-6,NA,TRBV19,TRBD1,CASSLPGQGRVSLHF,TGTGCCAGTAGCCTACCGGGACAGGGGCGGGTATCCCTCCACTTT
TRBJ1-4,NA,TRBV30,NA,CAWNRAGEKLFF,TGTGCCTGGAACAGGGCTGGGGAAAAACTGTTTTTT
TRBJ1-1,NA,TRBV29-1,NA,CSVVGVAEAFF,TGCAGCGTTGTGGGAGTCGCTGAAGCTTTCTTT
TRBJ2-1,NA,TRBV4-3,TRBD2,CASSQGTRAGGPSSYNEQFF,TGCGCCAGCAGCCAAGGTACTCGAGCGGGGGGTCCGAGCTCCTACAATGAGCAGTTCTTC
TRBJ1-4,NA,TRBV10-1,NA,CASSDSGATNEKLFF,TGCGCCAGCAGTGATTCGGGAGCGACTAATGAAAAACTGTTTTTT
TRBJ1-2,NA,TRBV29-1,TRBD1,CSVEVPGQTLNYGYTF,TGCAGCGTTGAAGTCCCGGGACAGACGCTTAACTATGGCTACACCTTC